Sequencing of this T cell receptor beta chain was carried out in a study of T cell changes during pregnancy in multiple sclerosis (dated by TCRdb to about 2019). Background on the whole study: Changes in the T cell repertoire over the course of pregnancy were examined in this study in women with multiple sclerosis.

The library relied on the immunoSEQ multiplex PCR assay. TCRdb carries this immuneACCESS record with in-frame sequences only. Its versions omit some clonotypes, under half of them owing to an unresolved V gene in the studies checked, with the rest unexplained. This sample is represented by roughly 100,000 clones; about nine tenths of them were singletons. The ten most abundant clones make up 1.6% of the sample. Note on this clone: The target of this receptor is not known. No much larger clone is present one base from it, and per-base qualities are unavailable.

The germline V gene gives CDR1 as SGDLS and CDR2 as YYNGEE. V is cut by 0 bases and J by 5 bases, and the space between the germline ends is 21 bases. The CDR3 covers 18 residues, taking in both the cysteine and the phenylalanine. Of all the DNA, just the CDR3 is kept, 54 bases in frame from base 1. The V and J segments used are TRBV9 and TRBJ2-1, and perhaps TRBD2 as D gene, on 5 matching bases. This sequence was found in a female donor with multiple sclerosis, enrolled in a pregnancy study. The material sequenced was peripheral blood, taken after pregnancy. The bases are TGTGCCAGCAGCGTAGGAATAGGCCTAGCACACTATGACAATGAGCAGTTCTTC. Its amino acids are CASSVGIGLAHYDNEQFF.